Presented here are 27 T cell receptor beta chains from one specimen sequenced in a study of T cell changes during pregnancy in multiple sclerosis. Measured with immunoSEQ multiplex PCR; TCRdb has only the in-frame clones, and not every one. This repertoire shows 70,000 or so clones, 91% found once; its top ten account for roughly 0.7%. The material sequenced was peripheral blood, taken in the third trimester of pregnancy. All receptors come from a female donor in good health, enrolled as a control in a pregnancy study.

The chain couples TRBV2 to TRBJ2-7, with D hard to call. Germline V gene sequence: CDR1 SNHLY, CDR2 FYNNEI. The V and J ends lost 1 base and 3 bases respectively, with 13 bases between them. CDR3 size: 15 residues. For the CDR3, the DNA is TGTGCCAGCAGTGAAGAGACACCGATGCTCTACGAGCAGTACTTC. It encodes CASSEETPMLYEQYF.

The chain couples TRBV6-4 to TRBJ1-1, with a weak D call TRBD1 (6 bases). This CDR3 has 13 amino acids. Looked up from germline, CDR1 is MRHNA and CDR2 is SNTAGT. V was cut by 7 bases and J by 1 base, with 10 bases left in between. The CDR3 region has the DNA TGTGCCAGCACCCAGGGGACGAACACTGAAGCTTTCTTT. This codes for CASTQGTNTEAFF.

The chain employs TRBV4-1 and TRBJ2-7; D gene unclear. Germline lookup yields CDR1 MGHRA and CDR2 YSYEKL. Trimming took off 0 bases at V and 3 bases at J, with 3 bases between the two ends. The CDR3 spans 12 residues. CDR3 loop: CASSQDFYEQYF. Here the CDR3 DNA reads TGCGCCAGCAGCCAAGACTTCTACGAGCAGTACTTC.

The chain has TRBV7-9 and TRBJ1-1; D possibly corresponds to TRBD1 (6 bases). V was pared by 5 bases and J by 9 bases, with 16 bases between. Germline-derived CDR1 and CDR2 are SEHNR and FQNEAQ (reference sequence). The CDR3 covers 13 residues. Here the CDR3 DNA reads TGTGCCAGCAGCCTCACGGGACAAAGGAAAGCTTTCTTT. Its protein product is CASSLTGQRKAFF.

In this sample, this clone turned up once. The chain links TRBV29-1 to TRBJ1-2; no clear D gene. The germline gives CDR1 SQVTM, CDR2 ANQGSEA. Trimming left V 3 bases short and J 4 bases short, with 12 bases between. CDR3 length: 13 residues. DNA for the CDR3: TGCAGCGTTGACGAGGGAACCTTCTATGGCTACACCTTC. This codes for CSVDEGTFYGYTF.

The chain employs TRBV12-5 and TRBJ2-2; 7 bases align to TRBD1. The CDR3 runs to 15 residues. Germline V gives CDR1 LGHNT, CDR2 FRNRAP. Losses at the gene ends were 4 bases for V and 4 bases for J; bases not matched to a gene: 6. CDR3 nucleotides: TGTGCTAGTGGTTCCGGACAGGCCGGCACCGGGGAGCTGTTTTTT. This encodes CASGSGQAGTGELFF.

The chain joins TRBV4-2 to TRBJ1-4; weak D call: TRBD1 (6 bases). CDR1 LGHNA and CDR2 YNFKEQ come from the germline V gene. CDR3 length equals 16 residues. V was pared by 1 base and J by 2 bases, with 11 bases between. CDR3: CASSQAMGATNEKLFF. The CDR3 DNA sequence: TGTGCCAGCAGCCAAGCAATGGGGGCCACTAATGAAAAACTGTTTTTT.

The CDR3 spells CASSAPGYTDTQYF. The CDR3 DNA sequence: TGTGCCAGCAGTGCCCCCGGGTACACAGATACGCAGTATTTT. V gene TRBV28 combines with J gene TRBJ2-3; D unresolved. Germline V gives CDR1 MDHEN, CDR2 SYDVKM. V was pared by 5 bases and J by 2 bases, with 11 bases between. This CDR3 spans 14 amino acids.

This chain uses TRBV6-5 with TRBJ2-2, with D unclear. CDR3 size: 13 residues. Germline V gives CDR1 MNHEY, CDR2 SVGAGI. The V end lost 2 bases, the J end lost 5 bases, and 6 bases lay between the germline ends. The CDR3 coding sequence is TGTGCCAGCAGTTACGCGGAAACCGGGGAGCTGTTTTTT. Its protein product is CASSYAETGELFF.

The CDR3 spells CASSPLAGTSYEQYF. The CDR3 DNA sequence: TGTGCCAGCAGCCCACTAGCGGGAACATCCTACGAGCAGTACTTC. The gene calls are TRBV13 and TRBJ2-7; 10 bases line up with TRBD2. Germline V gene data show CDR1 as PRHDT and CDR2 as FYEKMQ (reference sequence). This CDR3 spans 15 amino acids. V shed 5 bases and J 1 base; nucleotides not matched to a gene: 5.

The gene calls are TRBV7-8 and TRBJ2-5; 13 bases map to TRBD2. From germline, CDR1 is SGHVS and CDR2 FQNEAQ. Losses at the gene ends were 5 bases for V and 0 bases for J; bases not matched to a gene: 9. This CDR3 region has 18 residues. The CDR3 DNA sequence: TGTGCCAGCAGCCCGAACGGGACTAGCGGGAACTACCAAGAGACCCAGTACTTC. Its protein product is CASSPNGTSGNYQETQYF. Full variable domain (outside the CDR3, taken from reference TRBV7-8 and TRBJ2-5): GAGVSQSPRYKVAKRGQDVALRCDPISGHVSLFWYQQALGQGPEFLTYFQNEAQLDKSGLPSDRFFAERPEGSVSTLKIQRTQQEDSAVYLCASSPNGTSGNYQETQYFGPGTRLLVL.

This chain connects TRBV4-3 to TRBJ2-2; a weak D match, TRBD2 (5 bases). V lost 0 bases and J 0 bases, leaving 11 bases between the germline ends. The CDR3 length is 17 residues. From germline, CDR1 is LGHNA and CDR2 YSLEER. CDR3 DNA sequence: TGCGCCAGCAGCCAAGAGGACTCCAGATCGAACACCGGGGAGCTGTTTTTT. Translating it yields CASSQEDSRSNTGELFF.

DNA for the CDR3: TGTGCCAGCAGCAGGACTGGACAGGGCAATTCACCCCTCCACTTT. Translation gives CASSRTGQGNSPLHF. V and J are TRBV7-9 and TRBJ1-6; the match to TRBD1 covers 8 bases. Germline loops: CDR1 SEHNR, CDR2 FQNEAQ (reference sequence). V lost 5 bases to trimming and J lost 7 bases; unmatched junction nucleotides: 7. The CDR3 runs 15 residues.

The rearrangement joins TRBV7-6 to TRBJ2-3, with TRBD1 identical over 10 bases. CDR3 length equals 16 residues. In germline, CDR1 is SGHVS, CDR2 FNYEAQ. The V segment lost 5 bases and the J segment 3 bases; nucleotides outside the gene matches: 8. The CDR3 reads CASSPTGGQGTDTQYF. The CDR3 DNA sequence: TGTGCCAGCAGCCCGACAGGGGGCCAAGGGACAGATACGCAGTATTTT.

The V call is TRBV9, the J call TRBJ2-3, with D uncertain. V dropped 4 bases and J dropped 6 bases, with 9 bases sitting between them. This CDR3 spans 12 amino acids. Germline loops: CDR1 SGDLS, CDR2 YYNGEE. The CDR3 nucleotides are TGTGCCAGCAGCCCAAGGAGTGATACGCAGTATTTT. This encodes CASSPRSDTQYF.

The chain joins TRBV5-4 to TRBJ1-3; TRBD1 matches 10 bases. The trim removed 4 bases at V and 0 bases at J, leaving 4 bases unmatched. Germline CDR1 SGHNT, CDR2 YYREEE (reference sequence). The CDR3 extends over 16 amino acids. The CDR3 reads CASSSGTGVSGNTIYF. DNA of the CDR3: TGTGCCAGCAGCAGTGGGACAGGGGTCTCTGGAAACACCATATATTTT.

The rearrangement links TRBV7-2 to TRBJ1-1; no clear D gene. Germline CDR1 reads SGHTA; CDR2 reads FQGNSA. The CDR3 runs to 14 residues. Trimming removed 5 bases at V and 1 base at J, with 11 bases between. CDR3 bases: TGTGCCAGCAGCCCACCACAAGAGAACACTGAAGCTTTCTTT. Translating gives CASSPPQENTEAFF.

J is TRBJ1-2 and V is TRBV2; TRBD1 matches 10 bases. V gave up 3 bases and J gave up 8 bases; unmatched junction bases: 3. The CDR3 runs to 13 residues. Germline assignment: CDR1 SNHLY and CDR2 FYNNEI. The CDR3 DNA reads TGTGCCAGCAGTGAGGGACAGGGGTTAGGCTACACCTTC. It specifies CASSEGQGLGYTF.

V usage is TRBV2 and J usage is TRBJ1-1; possible D gene TRBD1, 5 bases. Per germline, CDR1 SNHLY and CDR2 FYNNEI. This CDR3 region has 13 residues. The V gene lost 8 bases and the J gene lost 0 bases, with 10 bases spanning the gap. CDR3 protein: CASAKGLNTEAFF. CDR3 bases: TGTGCCAGCGCTAAGGGGCTGAACACTGAAGCTTTCTTT. Looking up the rest from reference TRBV2 and TRBJ1-1 gives the full variable domain: EPEVTQTPSHQVTQMGQEVILRCVPISNHLYFYWYRQILGQKVEFLVSFYNNEISEKSEIFDDQFSVERPDGSNFTLKIRSTKLEDSAMYFCASAKGLNTEAFFGQGTRLTVV.

This rearrangement joins TRBV7-2 to TRBJ2-3; TRBD2 agrees at 9 bases. J gave up 1 base and V 4 bases, and 6 bases lay outside the gene matches. Germline lookup yields CDR1 SGHTA and CDR2 FQGNSA. This CDR3 contains 16 residues. CDR3 bases: TGTGCCAGCAGCTCGAAAGCGGGGGGAGGCACAGATACGCAGTATTTT. Encoded protein: CASSSKAGGGTDTQYF.

The chain uses TRBV4-1 and TRBJ2-1; 15 nucleotides match TRBD2. V was pared by 4 bases and J by 4 bases, with 11 bases of the junction left unmatched. The germline CDR1 and CDR2 sequences are MGHRA and YSYEKL. This CDR3 is built from 19 residues. This chain's CDR3 is CASSPNLFGLAGGYNEQFF. The CDR3 DNA is TGCGCCAGCAGCCCTAATCTCTTCGGACTAGCGGGAGGGTACAATGAGCAGTTCTTC.

The chain employs TRBV5-4 and TRBJ1-1; D is perhaps TRBD1 (5 bases). The CDR3 is made up of 14 amino acids. The V end lost 2 bases, the J end lost 1 base, and 9 bases lay between the germline ends. From germline, CDR1 is SGHNT and CDR2 YYREEE (reference sequence). The CDR3 sequence: CASSFLGGNTEAFF. In DNA, the CDR3 is TGTGCCAGCAGCTTCTTGGGGGGGAACACTGAAGCTTTCTTT.

The chain recombines TRBV12-5 with TRBJ2-1; weak D call: TRBD1 (6 bases). This CDR3 spans 13 amino acids. Looked up from germline, CDR1 is LGHNT and CDR2 is FRNRAP. V lost 6 bases, J lost 10 bases, and 16 bases lay in between. CDR3 amino acids: CASGASTGREQFF. Written as DNA, the CDR3 is TGTGCTAGTGGGGCCTCAACAGGGCGGGAGCAGTTCTTC.

The genes are TRBV5-1 and TRBJ2-6, with a tentative D call TRBD2 (6 bases). Trimming took off 0 bases at V and 0 bases at J, with 10 bases between the two ends. This CDR3 has 17 residues. Germline CDR1 and CDR2: SGHRS and YFSETQ. CDR3 coding DNA: TGCGCCAGCAGCTTGGTCCGGGGAGGCTCTGGGGCCAACGTCCTGACTTTC. As protein: CASSLVRGGSGANVLTF. Filled out from reference TRBV5-1 and TRBJ2-6, the complete variable domain reads KAGVTQTPRYLIKTRGQQVTLSCSPISGHRSVSWYQQTPGQGLQFLFEYFSETQRNKGNFPGRFSGRQFSNSRSEMNVSTLELGDSALYLCASSLVRGGSGANVLTFGAGSRLTVL.

The CDR3 reads CASSLTVRTGELFF. Here the CDR3 DNA reads TGTGCCAGCAGTTTAACAGTTCGCACCGGGGAGCTGTTTTTT. The V gene is TRBV6-9, the J gene TRBJ2-2; no reliable D call. The CDR3 runs 14 residues. CDR1 and CDR2 from the germline V gene are MNHGY and SVAAGI. V was clipped by 4 bases and J by 4 bases, with 10 bases between them.

The V call is TRBV5-1, the J call TRBJ2-7; perhaps TRBD2 as D (5 bases). This CDR3 has 16 amino acids. Per the germline V gene, CDR1 is SGHRS and CDR2 is YFSETQ. The V end lost 4 bases, the J end lost 1 base, and 18 bases lay between the germline ends. The CDR3 DNA reads as TGCGCCAGCAGCCCCCCCGGTCGGACTGGGTCCTACGAGCAGTACTTC. Protein: CASSPPGRTGSYEQYF.

The CDR3 spells CASSLVAENTEAFF. CDR3 DNA sequence: TGCGCCAGCAGCTTGGTGGCCGAGAACACTGAAGCTTTCTTT. This chain joins TRBV5-1 and TRBJ1-1, with D uncertain. The CDR3 is made up of 14 amino acids. Germline V gives CDR1 SGHRS, CDR2 YFSETQ. With 0 bases removed from V and 1 base from J, the gap between germline ends came to 7 bases. The whole variable domain, filled in from reference TRBV5-1 and TRBJ1-1, reads KAGVTQTPRYLIKTRGQQVTLSCSPISGHRSVSWYQQTPGQGLQFLFEYFSETQRNKGNFPGRFSGRQFSNSRSEMNVSTLELGDSALYLCASSLVAENTEAFFGQGTRLTVV.